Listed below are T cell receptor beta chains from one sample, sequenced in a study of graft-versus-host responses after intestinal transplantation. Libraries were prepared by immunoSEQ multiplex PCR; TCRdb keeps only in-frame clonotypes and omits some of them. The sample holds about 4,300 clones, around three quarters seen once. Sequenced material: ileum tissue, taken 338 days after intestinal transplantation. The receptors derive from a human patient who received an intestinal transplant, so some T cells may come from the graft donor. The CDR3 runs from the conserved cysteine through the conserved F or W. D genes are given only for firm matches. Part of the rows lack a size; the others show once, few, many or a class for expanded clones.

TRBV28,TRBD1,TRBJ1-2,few,TGTGCCAGCAGTTTTTCCGGGACAGGGGGGTATGGCTACACCTTC,CASSFSGTGGYGYTF
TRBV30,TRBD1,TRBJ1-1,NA,TGTGCCTGGAGGGGCCCGGACGCGGACAGGGGGATGTTCACTGAAGCTTTCTTT,CAWRGPDADRGMFTEAFF
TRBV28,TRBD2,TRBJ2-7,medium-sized,TGTGCCAGCAGTTTCGGGGGGTTATACGAGCAGTACTTC,CASSFGGLYEQYF
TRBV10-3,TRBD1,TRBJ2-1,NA,TGTGCCATCAGTGAGTCCAGACAGGGGGACAATGAGCAGTTCTTC,CAISESRQGDNEQFF
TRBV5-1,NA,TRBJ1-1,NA,TGCGCCAGCAGCTTTACAGTGAACACTGAAGCTTTCTTT,CASSFTVNTEAFF
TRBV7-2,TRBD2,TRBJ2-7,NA,TGTGCCAGCAGCCGGACTAGCTACGAGCAGTACTTC,CASSRTSYEQYF
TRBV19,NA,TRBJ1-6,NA,TGTGCCAGTAGTGTGAGCTCCTATAATTCACCCCTCCACTTT,CASSVSSYNSPLHF
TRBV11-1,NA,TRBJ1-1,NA,TGTGCCAGCAGACGAACAGGGAAGAACACTGAAGCTTTCTTT,CASRRTGKNTEAFF
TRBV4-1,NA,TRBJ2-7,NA,TGCGCCAGCAGCCAACCCCTGAGGAGGGCCGAGCAGTACTTC,CASSQPLRRAEQYF
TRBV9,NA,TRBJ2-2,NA,TGTGCCAGCAGCGTGGAGACCGGTGGGACCGGGGAGCTGTTTTTT,CASSVETGGTGELFF
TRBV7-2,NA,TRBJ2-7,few,TGTGCCAGCAGCTTAACCCGGGGTAGCGGTGGAGAGCAGTACTTC,CASSLTRGSGGEQYF
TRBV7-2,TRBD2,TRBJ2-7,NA,TGTGCCAGCAGCTTCGCTGAACGGGGGGACCTCTACGAGCAGTACTTC,CASSFAERGDLYEQYF
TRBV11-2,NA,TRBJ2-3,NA,TGTGCCAGCAGCTTAGGTCCGGTCGCGGATACGCAGTATTTT,CASSLGPVADTQYF
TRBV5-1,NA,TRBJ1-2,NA,TGCGCCAGCAGCTTAGGCGGGACGAACTATGGCTACACCTTC,CASSLGGTNYGYTF
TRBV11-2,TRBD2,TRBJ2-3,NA,TGTGCCAGCAGCTCTAGCGGGGGGAACCCCTCCACGCAGTATTTT,CASSSSGGNPSTQYF
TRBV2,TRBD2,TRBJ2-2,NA,TGTGCCAGCACCGGGCTAGCGGGGAACACCGGGGAGCTGTTTTTT,CASTGLAGNTGELFF
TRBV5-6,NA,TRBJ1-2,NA,TGTGCCAGCAGCAAATTAAACGGACAGTTTATATACTATGGCTACACCTTC,CASSKLNGQFIYYGYTF
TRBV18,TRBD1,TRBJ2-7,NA,TGTGCCAGCTCACCACCGGGGAGGACAGGGATATACGAGCAGTACTTC,CASSPPGRTGIYEQYF
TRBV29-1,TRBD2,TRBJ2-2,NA,TGCAGCGTGCCCGCTGCTACTAGCGGGGGGGCCACCGGGGAGCTGTTTTTT,CSVPAATSGGATGELFF
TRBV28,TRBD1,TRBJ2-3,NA,TGTGCCAGCAGTCCTCCGGACAGGGGGCGCAGGGCTACGCAGTATTTT,CASSPPDRGRRATQYF
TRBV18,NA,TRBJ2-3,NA,TGTGCCAGCTCGCGGGACTCTTTCACAGATACGCAGTATTTT,CASSRDSFTDTQYF
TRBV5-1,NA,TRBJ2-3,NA,TGCGCCAGCAGCTCCGGGGATAGCTGGGATACGCAGTATTTT,CASSSGDSWDTQYF